The 30 T cell receptor beta chains reported below all come from one sample, sequenced in a study of blood T cell repertoires in COVID-19 (dated by TCRdb to the early 2020s). Receptor amplification or capture employed the immunoSEQ multiplex PCR assay. Held by TCRdb, this immuneACCESS table contains in-frame sequences only and omits some clones. Under half of the omission traces to an unresolved V gene where checked; the cause of the rest is unknown. The sample yields about 63,000 clones; 74% were counted once. Roughly 27% of the sample lies in the top ten. The sequencing sample was made of peripheral blood. Receptor source: a woman of 80 years or more with acute or convalescent COVID-19.

This chain joins TRBV28 and TRBJ2-5; 8 bases line up with TRBD2. The junction had 9 bases not matched to a gene; V was cut back by 2 bases and J by 1 base. Germline V gene lookup returns CDR1 MDHEN and CDR2 SYDVKM. This CDR3 has 17 residues. In DNA form, the CDR3 reads TGTGCCAGCAGTTTACCCGGGGCGGGAGGAGGCCAAGAGACCCAGTACTTC. It codes for CASSLPGAGGGQETQYF.

This clone was seen only a few times. The rearrangement uses TRBV6-5 and TRBJ2-7; TRBD1 aligns across 9 bases. The CDR3 extends over 15 amino acids. The germline V gene encodes CDR1 MNHEY and CDR2 SVGAGI. With 4 bases clipped from V and 9 bases from J, the junction kept 13 bases outside the gene matches. CDR3 residues: CASSSQGAPSPWQYF. The CDR3 bases are TGTGCCAGCAGTTCACAGGGGGCCCCCAGTCCGTGGCAGTACTTC.

The chain employs TRBV7-9 and TRBJ1-1, with 8 bases aligning to TRBD1. Germline CDR1 SEHNR, CDR2 FQNEAQ (reference sequence). The CDR3 sequence is 14 residues long. V shed 3 bases and J 5 bases; nucleotides not matched to a gene: 5. The CDR3 protein is CASSFRGPVTEAFF. DNA of the CDR3: TGTGCCAGCAGCTTCAGGGGGCCGGTTACTGAAGCTTTCTTT.

The V call is TRBV28, the J call TRBJ2-1; 9 positions match TRBD1. CDR1 is MDHEN and CDR2 is SYDVKM in the germline V gene. The CDR3 length is 18 residues. Germline trimming cut 6 bases from V and 0 bases from J; bases unmatched to any gene: 12. The CDR3 DNA sequence: TGTGCCAGCAGCCACCGGGACAGGGTACTCAGCTCCTACAATGAGCAGTTCTTC. It yields the protein CASSHRDRVLSSYNEQFF.

The chain uses TRBV7-2 and TRBJ2-2; TRBD1 matches 11 bases. The germline gives CDR1 SGHTA, CDR2 FQGNSA. With 8 bases clipped from V and 7 bases from J, the junction kept 9 bases outside the gene matches. The CDR3 loop spans 15 amino acids. In DNA, the CDR3 is TGTGCCAGCCGTCCCCGGACAGGGGGCATCGGGGAGCTGTTTTTT. Protein sequence: CASRPRTGGIGELFF.

V usage is TRBV3-1 (or the pseudogene TRBV3-2) and J usage is TRBJ2-3, with no clear D. The germline V gene has CDR1 LGHDT and CDR2 YNNKEL (reference sequence). This CDR3 region has 13 residues. V lost 0 bases and J lost 6, with 7 bases in between. As DNA, the CDR3 is TGTGCCAGCAGCCAAGATCTGGAGGATACGCAGTATTTT. It encodes CASSQDLEDTQYF.

This chain uses TRBV4-3 with TRBJ2-7; a possible D gene is TRBD2 (7 bases). Trimming pared 0 bases from V and 3 bases from J, leaving 12 bases between. Germline V gene sequence: CDR1 LGHNA, CDR2 YSLEER. This CDR3 region has 15 residues. This chain's CDR3 is CASSQDYRDYYEQYF. CDR3 nucleotide sequence: TGCGCCAGCAGCCAAGATTACAGGGACTACTACGAGCAGTACTTC.

The J gene is TRBJ1-4, the V gene TRBV7-7, with TRBD1 matching over 9 bases. The CDR3 spans 13 residues. Germline values: CDR1 SSHAT, CDR2 FNYEAQ (reference sequence). V lost 5 bases to trimming and J lost 8 bases; unmatched junction nucleotides: 3. CDR3 protein: CASSPDRGEKLFF. CDR3 sequence (DNA): TGTGCCAGCAGCCCCGACAGGGGGGAAAAACTGTTTTTT.

This sequence joins TRBV27 and TRBJ2-1; a weak D match, TRBD2 (5 bases). CDR1 and CDR2 from the germline V gene are MNHEY and SMNVEV (reference sequence). This CDR3 has 15 amino acids. V lost 1 base and J lost 10, with 17 bases in between. CDR3 residues: CASSLFSRLSGEQFF. In DNA form, the CDR3 reads TGTGCCAGCAGTTTATTTTCTCGGTTATCGGGGGAGCAGTTCTTC.

The genes are TRBV19 and TRBJ2-1, with D unclear. The CDR3 is made up of 11 amino acids. Between the trimmed V and J ends, which lost 6 bases and 4 bases, there was a span of 4 bases. Germline loops: CDR1 LNHDA, CDR2 SQIVND (reference sequence). The CDR3 nucleotides are TGTGCCAGTAGCATTTACAATGAGCAGTTCTTC. Translating it yields CASSIYNEQFF.

The rearrangement links TRBV5-1 to TRBJ1-4; 8 nucleotides align to TRBD1. Per the germline V gene, CDR1 is SGHRS and CDR2 is YFSETQ. The CDR3 is 15 amino acids. V lost 4 bases to trimming and J lost 3 bases; unmatched junction nucleotides: 5. Here the CDR3 DNA reads TGCGCCAGCAGCCCCCAGGGGGCGGCTAATGAAAAACTGTTTTTT. Translated, it gives CASSPQGAANEKLFF.

J is TRBJ2-5 and V is TRBV29-1, with a weak D call TRBD2 (7 bases). The CDR3 extends over 14 amino acids. The V end lost 7 bases, the J end lost 4 bases, and 19 bases lay between the germline ends. Germline CDR1 reads SQVTM; CDR2 reads ANQGSEA. This CDR3 is CSAQTGGGGETQYF. The CDR3 DNA reads as TGCAGCGCCCAGACGGGCGGGGGCGGAGAGACCCAGTACTTC.

The V call is TRBV20-1, the J call TRBJ2-3; 9 nucleotides line up with TRBD2. The CDR3 has 18 residues. Unmatched junction bases numbered 13, after V lost 3 bases and J lost 0 bases. Germline CDR1 is DFQATT and CDR2 is SNEGSKA (reference sequence). The CDR3 reads CSASSSGTRGGSTDTQYF. CDR3 in DNA: TGCAGTGCTAGTTCTAGCGGGACGCGTGGGGGGAGCACAGATACGCAGTATTTT.

The J gene is TRBJ1-2, the V gene TRBV10-1; 7 nucleotides align to TRBD1. This CDR3 contains 17 residues. CDR1 is WNHNN, CDR2 SYGVQD, per germline (reference sequence). Losses at the gene ends were 4 bases for V and 6 bases for J; bases not matched to a gene: 17. The CDR3 sequence is CASSAFSGKTGFDGYTF. CDR3 nucleotide sequence: TGCGCCAGCAGTGCCTTTTCGGGGAAGACAGGGTTCGATGGCTACACCTTC.

The CDR3 coding sequence is TGTGCCAGCAGCGAACGGACTAGCGGGAGTCCCTACAATGAGCAGTTCTTC. Encoded protein: CASSERTSGSPYNEQFF. The chain has TRBV9 and TRBJ2-1; 13 bases line up with TRBD2. CDR1 SGDLS and CDR2 YYNGEE come from the germline V gene. This CDR3 spans 17 amino acids. J was trimmed by 2 bases and V by 3 bases; bases with no gene match: 5.

The rearrangement uses TRBV10-3 and TRBJ2-2; TRBD2 matches at 7 bases. Trimming cost V 10 bases and J 2 bases; bases outside gene matches: 13. The length of the CDR3 is 16 residues. Germline V CDR1 and CDR2: ENHRY, SYGVKD. The DNA for the CDR3 is TGTGCCAGCAAGTCACTAGCGACCTCCAACACCGGGGAGCTGTTTTTT. It translates to CASKSLATSNTGELFF.

The chain has TRBV6-2 or TRBV6-3 and TRBJ1-1; TRBD1 matches 8 bases. Germline-derived CDR1 and CDR2 are MNHEY and SVGEGT. The CDR3 contains 16 residues. Trimming at V came to 6 bases and at J to 0 bases, leaving 9 bases not matched to a gene. The CDR3 nucleotides are TGTGCCAGCAGCCGCGACAGGGGTCTCATGAACACTGAAGCTTTCTTT. As protein: CASSRDRGLMNTEAFF.

The rearrangement uses TRBV6-5 and TRBJ2-1; 7 bases line up with TRBD1. The V gene end was trimmed by 2 bases and the J gene end by 8 bases; junction bases not matched to a gene: 9. Germline CDR1 and CDR2: MNHEY and SVGAGI. The CDR3 totals 15 residues. For the CDR3, the DNA is TGTGCCAGCAGTTACAACCCACAGGGGAACCATGAGCAGTTCTTC. This encodes CASSYNPQGNHEQFF.

The chain links TRBV24-1 to TRBJ2-1; 14 positions agree with TRBD2. Germline V CDR1 and CDR2: KGHDR, SFDVKD. Trimming took 3 bases from V and 5 from J; bases not matched to a gene: 2. The CDR3 spans 16 residues. CDR3 amino acids: CATSDRTSGRNNEQFF. CDR3 DNA: TGTGCCACCAGTGATCGGACTAGCGGGAGGAACAATGAGCAGTTCTTC.

The chain recombines TRBV2 with TRBJ1-1; 11 nucleotides agree with TRBD1. The CDR3 length is 16 residues. V lost 4 bases and J lost 0; bases outside the gene matches: 4. Germline lookup yields CDR1 SNHLY and CDR2 FYNNEI. The DNA of the CDR3 is TGTGCCAGCAGTGGGGACAGGGGGTCTATGAACACTGAAGCTTTCTTT. Translating gives CASSGDRGSMNTEAFF.

The V and J genes are TRBV4-3 and TRBJ2-3; no clear D. Germline V gives CDR1 LGHNA, CDR2 YSLEER. Deletions cut 0 bases from V and 0 bases from J, with 7 bases between. The length of the CDR3 is 15 residues. CDR3 amino acids: CASSQDGRSTDTQYF. As DNA, the CDR3 is TGCGCCAGCAGCCAAGATGGGCGCAGCACAGATACGCAGTATTTT.

This clone occurred a few times. The genes are TRBV19 and TRBJ1-4; 10 bases fit TRBD1. Unmatched junction bases numbered 10, after V lost 8 bases and J lost 7 bases. The CDR3 is 15 residues long. Germline loops: CDR1 LNHDA, CDR2 SQIVND (reference sequence). CDR3: CASATGGAYPEKLFF. CDR3 DNA sequence: TGTGCCAGTGCGACAGGGGGCGCGTACCCTGAAAAACTGTTTTTT.

This clone was observed a handful of times. The CDR3 reads CASKVPAGGTYEQYF. The CDR3 DNA reads TGTGCCAGTAAAGTGCCAGCGGGAGGGACCTACGAGCAGTACTTC. The V and J genes are TRBV30 and TRBJ2-7, with 10 bases that match TRBD2. This CDR3 has 15 amino acids. CDR1 and CDR2 from the germline V gene are GTSNPN and SVGIG (reference sequence). Losses at the gene ends were 8 bases for V and 2 bases for J; bases not matched to a gene: 12.

The V and J genes are TRBV11-3 and TRBJ2-1, with D unresolved. CDR3 length equals 13 residues. The V gene's germline CDR1 is SGHNT and CDR2 YENEEA. V was cut by 2 bases and J by 4 bases, with 6 bases left in between. The CDR3 sequence: CASSLNNYNEQFF. The CDR3 DNA sequence: TGTGCCAGCAGCTTAAATAATTACAATGAGCAGTTCTTC.

The gene calls are TRBV28 and TRBJ1-1; 8 bases match TRBD1. Per the germline V gene, CDR1 is MDHEN and CDR2 is SYDVKM. The CDR3 covers 15 residues. The ends lost 5 bases at V and 1 base at J; junction bases unmatched: 6. The CDR3 DNA is TGTGCCAGCAGTCTCCGGGACAGGCGGAACACTGAAGCTTTCTTT. Translated, it gives CASSLRDRRNTEAFF. The complete variable domain, with remaining parts taken from reference TRBV28 and TRBJ1-1, reads DVKVTQSSRYLVKRTGEKVFLECVQDMDHENMFWYRQDPGLGLRLIYFSYDVKMKEKGDIPEGYSVSREKKERFSLILESASTNQTSMYLCASSLRDRRNTEAFFGQGTRLTVV.

V is TRBV11-3 and J is TRBJ2-5; 7 bases are shared with TRBD2. This CDR3 spans 14 amino acids. Germline lookup yields CDR1 SGHNT and CDR2 YENEEA. The V gene end was trimmed by 1 base and the J gene end by 6 bases; junction bases not matched to a gene: 5. The CDR3 DNA sequence: TGTGCCAGCAGCTTAGCGGGAGGTTTGCAGACCCAGTACTTC. This codes for CASSLAGGLQTQYF.

The chain is built from TRBV24-1 and TRBJ2-2; 7 bases match TRBD1. The CDR3 sequence is 14 residues long. Germline-derived CDR1 and CDR2 are KGHDR and SFDVKD. J lost 3 bases, V lost 5 bases, and 2 bases had no gene match. The CDR3 sequence is CATSGQGYTGELFF. The CDR3 DNA reads as TGTGCCACCAGTGGACAGGGCTACACCGGGGAGCTGTTTTTT.

The chain uses TRBV6-2 or TRBV6-3 and TRBJ1-1; the D gene is possibly TRBD1 (6 bases). This CDR3 spans 12 amino acids. In germline, CDR1 is MNHEY, CDR2 SVGEGT. Trimming removed 6 bases from V and 6 bases from J, with 11 bases in between. The CDR3 nucleotides are TGTGCCAGCAGCACCGACAGGCCTGAAGCTTTCTTT. This translates into CASSTDRPEAFF.

This clone was found many times. The chain joins TRBV30 to TRBJ1-5; 8 bases agree with TRBD1. This CDR3 spans 13 amino acids. Germline V gene lookup returns CDR1 GTSNPN and CDR2 SVGIG (reference sequence). The CDR3 sequence: CALGQVDNQPQHF. The CDR3 nucleotides are TGTGCTTTGGGACAGGTCGACAATCAGCCCCAGCATTTT.

J is TRBJ2-1 and V is TRBV27; TRBD2 matches 8 bases. The J segment lost 3 bases and the V segment lost 3 bases, leaving 13 bases of the junction unmatched. Germline loops: CDR1 MNHEY, CDR2 SMNVEV (reference sequence). This CDR3 contains 18 residues. As DNA, the CDR3 is TGTGCCAGCAGTTTGGGGGGACCTTGGCGGGAGGACTACAATGAGCAGTTCTTC. Translated: CASSLGGPWREDYNEQFF.